What follows is one T cell receptor beta chain and its context. The antigen is undetermined. The data belong to a study of shared clonotypes between healthy human individuals. General study results and limits: The researchers took only blood, and tissue repertoires probably look different. Naive subsets typically showed greater estimated richness than memory subsets.

CDR3 length equals 16 residues. Per germline, CDR1 SGHRS and CDR2 YFSETQ. The V gene end was trimmed by 2 bases and the J gene end by 6 bases; junction bases not matched to a gene: 11. Selected positively for CCR7 and CD45RO-negative, naive CD8 cells excluded terminally differentiated effector memory CD45RA+ cells. Study processing details: Junction-only sequences without quality scores were provided by ImmunoSEQ, so filtering was different. Profiling relied on immunoSEQ multiplex PCR, and the TCRdb table lists in-frame clones only, not all of them. Clonal size and the V and J genes are those of that table, whereas D and trimming came from the DNA. Among just over 2,000,000 clones listed, less than 95% were seen once.

Input material: naive CD8+ T cells sorted from blood. The rearrangement joins TRBV5-1 to TRBJ1-2, with 9 bases aligning to TRBD1. The sequence came from a man younger than 35 in good health. CDR3 in amino acids: CASSLIQGARLDGYTF. The CDR3 nucleotides are TGCGCCAGCAGCTTAATACAGGGGGCGCGTTTAGATGGCTACACCTTC.